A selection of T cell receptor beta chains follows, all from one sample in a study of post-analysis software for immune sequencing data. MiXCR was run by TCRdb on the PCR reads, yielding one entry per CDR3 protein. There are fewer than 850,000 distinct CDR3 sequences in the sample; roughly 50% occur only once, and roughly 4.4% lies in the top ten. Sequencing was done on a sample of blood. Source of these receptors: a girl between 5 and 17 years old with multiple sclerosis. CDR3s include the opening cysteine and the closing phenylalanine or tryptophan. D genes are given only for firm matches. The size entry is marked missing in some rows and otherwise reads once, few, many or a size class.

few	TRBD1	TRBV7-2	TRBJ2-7	TGTGCCAGCAGCTTAGAGGAGACAGGGCTCTACGAGCAGTACTTC	CASSLEETGLYEQYF
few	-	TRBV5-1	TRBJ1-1	TGCGCCAGCAAAAATGACGGACACACTGAAGCTTTCTTT	CASKNDGHTEAFF
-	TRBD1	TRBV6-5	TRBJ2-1	TGTGCCAGCAGTTACGGACAGGGATTGGCGATATCCTACAATGAGCAGTTCTTC	CASSYGQGLAISYNEQFF
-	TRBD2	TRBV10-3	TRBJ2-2	TGTGCCATCAGTGGACTAGCGGGAGCCAGCGCGAACACCGGGGAGCTGTTTTTT	CAISGLAGASANTGELFF
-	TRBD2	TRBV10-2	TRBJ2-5	TGCGCCAGCAGAGATAGCGGGAGGGCCGGTGAGACCCAGTACTTC	CASRDSGRAGETQYF
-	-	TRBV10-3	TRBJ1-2	TGTGCCACCTACCCCGAGATGGCGGCCTATGGCTACACCTTC	CATYPEMAAYGYTF
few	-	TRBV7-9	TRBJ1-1	TGTGCCAGCAGCTTAGCGATTGAGGGAGCTTTCTTT	CASSLAIEGAFF
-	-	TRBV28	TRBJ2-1	TGTGCCAGCAGTTTTGGCCGCGAGACCAGGGCGAATGAGCAGTTCTTC	CASSFGRETRANEQFF
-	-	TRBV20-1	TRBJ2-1	TGCAGTGCCCAAAGGGGGAGCGGGGCCTACAATGAGCAGTTCTTC	CSAQRGSGAYNEQFF
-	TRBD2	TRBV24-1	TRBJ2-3	TGTGCCACCAGTGATCCTACTAGCGGGTTCCCTTCAGATACGCAGTATTTT	CATSDPTSGFPSDTQYF
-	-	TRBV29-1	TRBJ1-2	TGCAGCGTTGAGGGGGGTAACCATGGCTACACCTTC	CSVEGGNHGYTF
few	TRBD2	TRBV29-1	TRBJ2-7	TGCAGCGTTGGCGGAGCGGGAGGGCCGTTGGAGCAGTACTTC	CSVGGAGGPLEQYF
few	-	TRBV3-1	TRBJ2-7	TGTGCCAGCAGCCAAGCCCCCGGGTCGGGCACCTTCTCCTACGAGCAGTACTTC	CASSQAPGSGTFSYEQYF
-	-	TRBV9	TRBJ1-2	TGTGCCAGCAGCGCCAAGGACACGGTTGTTGGTTTATCTGGCTACACCTTC	CASSAKDTVVGLSGYTF
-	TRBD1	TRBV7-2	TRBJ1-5	TGTGCCAGCAGTTCCACAGGGGGCAGACAGCCCCAGCATTTT	CASSSTGGRQPQHF
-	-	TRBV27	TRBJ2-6	TGTGCCAGCAGTCGAGGTATTGCTGGGGCCAACGTCCTGACTTTC	CASSRGIAGANVLTF
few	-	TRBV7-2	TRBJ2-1	TGTGCCAGCAGCTTTTCCACTAACAATGAGCAGTTCTTC	CASSFSTNNEQFF
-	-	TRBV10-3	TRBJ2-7	TGTGCCATCAGTGAGTCCGGCTCTCTCTCCGAGCAGTACTTC	CAISESGSLSEQYF
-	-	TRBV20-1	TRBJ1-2	TGCAGTGCTAGACAGGGCGGCGGCTACACCTTC	CSARQGGGYTF
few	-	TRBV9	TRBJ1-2	TGTGCCAGCAGCGGACCCAGCGGGAACTATGGCTACACCTTC	CASSGPSGNYGYTF
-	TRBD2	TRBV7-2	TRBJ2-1	TGTGCCAGCATCCTAAGACGGGAGGGCCGGGCGAATGAGCAGTTCTTC	CASILRREGRANEQFF
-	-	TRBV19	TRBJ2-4	TGTGCCAGTAGTATCACCTCCACCAGGGGAATTCAGTACTTC	CASSITSTRGIQYF
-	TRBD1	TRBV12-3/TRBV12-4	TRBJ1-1	TGTGCCAGCAGTTCCGGACAGGGGGCTGTGAACACTGAAGCTTTCTTT	CASSSGQGAVNTEAFF
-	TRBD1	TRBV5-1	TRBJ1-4	TGCGCCAGCAGCCATCGCCCGGGACAGGGACATGAAAAACTGTTTTTT	CASSHRPGQGHEKLFF
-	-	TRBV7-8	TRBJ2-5	TGTGCCAGCAGCGCCTCGGACCTTCAAGAGACCCAGTACTTC	CASSASDLQETQYF
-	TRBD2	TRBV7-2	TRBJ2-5	TGTGCCAGCAGGCAAGGACTAGCGGGAGCAGAGACCCAGTACTTC	CASRQGLAGAETQYF
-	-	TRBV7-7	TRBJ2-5	TGTGCTAGCAGCCCCAGATGGGCGCAAGAGACCCAGTACTTC	CASSPRWAQETQYF
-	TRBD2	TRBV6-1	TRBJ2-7	TGTGCCAGCAGGGGGGGACTAGCGGGCGCCTACGAGCAGTACTTC	CASRGGLAGAYEQYF
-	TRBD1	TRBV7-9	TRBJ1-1	TGTGCCAGCAGCTTGGGGGGGACAGGGAGTGAAGCTTTCTTT	CASSLGGTGSEAFF
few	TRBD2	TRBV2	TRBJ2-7	TGTGCCAGCAGTCTCGCTAGCGGGAGGGCAAGTGTCAACGAGCAGTACTTC	CASSLASGRASVNEQYF
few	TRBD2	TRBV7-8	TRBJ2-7	TGTGCCAGCAGTTCTAGCGGGAGGATTTACGAGCAGTACTTC	CASSSSGRIYEQYF
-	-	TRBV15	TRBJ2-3	TGTGCCACCAGCACCGACCCCGTGGCGACAGATACGCAGTATTTT	CATSTDPVATDTQYF
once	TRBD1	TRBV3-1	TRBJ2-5	TGTGCCAGCACGACAGGGGCAGAGACCCAGTACTTC	CASTTGAETQYF
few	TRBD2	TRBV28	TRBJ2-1	TGTGCCAGCAGTTCCGTAGCGGGAGGCCCGATTTACCAGTTCTTC	CASSSVAGGPIYQFF
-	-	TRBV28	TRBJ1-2	TGTGCCAGCGGCCCGGACAGAATCTATGGCTACACCTTC	CASGPDRIYGYTF
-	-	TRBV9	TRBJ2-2	TGTGCCAGCAGCGTAGAAACTTGGGGGAGAGAGGTCGCCGGGGAGCTGTTTTTT	CASSVETWGREVAGELFF
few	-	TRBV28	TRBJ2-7	TGTGCCAGCAATTCAGTTCGTCTCGAGCAGTACTTC	CASNSVRLEQYF
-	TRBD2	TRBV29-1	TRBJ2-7	TGCAGCGTTGAAGATCTAGCGGGAGGATCCTACGAGCAGTACTTC	CSVEDLAGGSYEQYF
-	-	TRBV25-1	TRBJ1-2	TGTGCCAGCAGCCGGCCGGGGGCGGGCTATGGCTACACCTTC	CASSRPGAGYGYTF
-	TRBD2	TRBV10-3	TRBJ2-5	TGTGCCACGGATACAGCGGGGGGCAGGGAGGCCCAGTACTTC	CATDTAGGREAQYF
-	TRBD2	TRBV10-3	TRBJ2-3	TGTGCCACCATGAATTCGCGGGAGTCCGCAGATACGCAGTATTTT	CATMNSRESADTQYF
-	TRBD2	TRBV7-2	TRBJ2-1	TGTGCCAGCAACCCGGGACTAGCGTGGGACAATGAGCAGTTCTTC	CASNPGLAWDNEQFF
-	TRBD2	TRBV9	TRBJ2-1	TGTGCCAGCAGCGCGCGGGAGTCACCTCCAAAAGGGGAGCAGTTCTTC	CASSARESPPKGEQFF
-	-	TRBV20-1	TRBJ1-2	TGCAGTGCCCCCGACGGGGCAGGCCCCATCCATGGCTACACCTTC	CSAPDGAGPIHGYTF
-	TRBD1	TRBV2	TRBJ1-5	TGTGCCAGCAGTGAGGACAGGTTCAATCAGCCCCAGCATTTT	CASSEDRFNQPQHF
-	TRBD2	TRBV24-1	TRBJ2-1	TGTGCCACCAGTGATTTAGCGGGAGGCTTCAATGAGCAGTTCTTC	CATSDLAGGFNEQFF
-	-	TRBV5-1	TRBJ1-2	TGCGCCAGCAGCTCGACCCCGGGGGGACTACAAACCTATGGCTACACCTTC	CASSSTPGGLQTYGYTF
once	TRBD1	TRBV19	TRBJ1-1	TGTGCCAGTCACCCGACAGGGGTGGGAACTGAAGCTTTCTTT	CASHPTGVGTEAFF
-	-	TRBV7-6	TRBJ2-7	TGTGCCAGCAGCCCCGACCAGGACAGCTACGAGCAGTACTTC	CASSPDQDSYEQYF
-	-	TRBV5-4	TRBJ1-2	TGTGCCAGCAGCTTGATGGGGGTTGGAGGGGCCGGAGGCTACACCTTC	CASSLMGVGGAGGYTF
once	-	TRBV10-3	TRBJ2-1	TGTGCCATCAGTGAGTCGTCCGCTAGCGTCAATGAGCAGTTCTTC	CAISESSASVNEQFF
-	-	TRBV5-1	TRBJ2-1	TGCGCCAGCAGCTTGGCCAAAGGGGGGCCGGACCGACAGTTCTTC	CASSLAKGGPDRQFF